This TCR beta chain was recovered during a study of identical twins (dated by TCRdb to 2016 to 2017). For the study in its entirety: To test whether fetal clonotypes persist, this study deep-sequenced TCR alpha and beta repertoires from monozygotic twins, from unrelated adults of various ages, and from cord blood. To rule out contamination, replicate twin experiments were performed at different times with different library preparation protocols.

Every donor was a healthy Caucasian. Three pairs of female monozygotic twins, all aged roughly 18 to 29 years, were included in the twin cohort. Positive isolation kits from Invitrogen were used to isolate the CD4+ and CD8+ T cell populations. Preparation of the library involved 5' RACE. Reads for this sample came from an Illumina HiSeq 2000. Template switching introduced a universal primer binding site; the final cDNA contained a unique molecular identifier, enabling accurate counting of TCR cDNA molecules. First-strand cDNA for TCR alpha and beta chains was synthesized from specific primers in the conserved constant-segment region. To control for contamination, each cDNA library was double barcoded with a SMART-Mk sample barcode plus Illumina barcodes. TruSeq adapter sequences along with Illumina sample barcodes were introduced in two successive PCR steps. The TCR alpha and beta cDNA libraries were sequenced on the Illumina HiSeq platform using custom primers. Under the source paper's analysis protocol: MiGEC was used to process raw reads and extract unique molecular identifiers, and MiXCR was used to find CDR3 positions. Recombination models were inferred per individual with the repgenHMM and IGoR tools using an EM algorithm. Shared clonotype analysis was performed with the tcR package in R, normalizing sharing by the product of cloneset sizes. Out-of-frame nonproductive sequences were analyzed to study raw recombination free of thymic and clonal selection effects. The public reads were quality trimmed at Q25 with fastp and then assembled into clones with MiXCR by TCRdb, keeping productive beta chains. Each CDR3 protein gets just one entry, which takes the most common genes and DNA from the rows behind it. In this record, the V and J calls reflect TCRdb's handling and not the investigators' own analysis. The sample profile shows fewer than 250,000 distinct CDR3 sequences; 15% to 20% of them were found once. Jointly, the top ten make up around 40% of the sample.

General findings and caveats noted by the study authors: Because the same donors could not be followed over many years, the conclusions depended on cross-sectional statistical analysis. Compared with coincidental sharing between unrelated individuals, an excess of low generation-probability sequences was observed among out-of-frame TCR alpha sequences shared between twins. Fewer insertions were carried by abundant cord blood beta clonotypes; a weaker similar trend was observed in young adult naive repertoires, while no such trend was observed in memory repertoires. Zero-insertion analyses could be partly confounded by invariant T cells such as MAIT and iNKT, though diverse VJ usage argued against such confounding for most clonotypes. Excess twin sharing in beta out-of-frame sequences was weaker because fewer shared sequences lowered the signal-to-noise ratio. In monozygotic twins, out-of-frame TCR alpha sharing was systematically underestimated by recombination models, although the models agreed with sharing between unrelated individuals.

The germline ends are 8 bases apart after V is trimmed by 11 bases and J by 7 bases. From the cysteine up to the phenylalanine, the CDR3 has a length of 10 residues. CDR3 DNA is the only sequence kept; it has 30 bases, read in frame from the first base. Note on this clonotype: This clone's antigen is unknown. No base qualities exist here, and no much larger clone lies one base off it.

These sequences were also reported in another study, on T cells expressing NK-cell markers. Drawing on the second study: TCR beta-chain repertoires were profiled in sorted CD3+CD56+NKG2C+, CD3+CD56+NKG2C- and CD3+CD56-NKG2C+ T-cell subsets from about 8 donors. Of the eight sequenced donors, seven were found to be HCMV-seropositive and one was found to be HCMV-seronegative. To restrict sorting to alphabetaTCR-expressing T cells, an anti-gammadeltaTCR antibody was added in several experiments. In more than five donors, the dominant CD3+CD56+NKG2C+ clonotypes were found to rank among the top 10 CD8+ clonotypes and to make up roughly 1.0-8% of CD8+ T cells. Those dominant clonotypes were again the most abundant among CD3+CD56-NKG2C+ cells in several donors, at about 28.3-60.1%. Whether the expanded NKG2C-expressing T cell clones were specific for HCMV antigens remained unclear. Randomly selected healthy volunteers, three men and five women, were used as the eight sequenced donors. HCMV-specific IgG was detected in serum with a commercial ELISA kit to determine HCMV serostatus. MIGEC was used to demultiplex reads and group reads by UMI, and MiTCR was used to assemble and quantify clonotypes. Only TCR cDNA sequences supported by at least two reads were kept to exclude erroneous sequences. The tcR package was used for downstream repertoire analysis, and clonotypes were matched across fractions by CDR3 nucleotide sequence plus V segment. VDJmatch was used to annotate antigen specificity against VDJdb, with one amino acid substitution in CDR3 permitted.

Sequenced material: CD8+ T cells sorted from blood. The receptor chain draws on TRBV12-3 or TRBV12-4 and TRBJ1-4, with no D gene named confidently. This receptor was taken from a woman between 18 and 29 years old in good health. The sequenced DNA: TGTGCCTCCGCGGGTGAAAAACTGTTTTTT. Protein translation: CASAGEKLFF.